These T cell receptor beta chains were read from a single sample in a study of blood T cells in healthy people across ages. TCRdb re-called the 5' RACE reads through MiXCR, storing one row per CDR3 protein. The sample shows 750,000 to 950,000 distinct CDR3 sequences, roughly 29% of them seen only once. This sample also appeared in a second study, on T cells of mothers and their children.

Sequencing was done on a sample of blood. The receptors derive from a middle-aged woman in good health. CDR3s include the opening cysteine and the closing phenylalanine or tryptophan. D genes are given only for firm matches. Rows may omit the clone size; those that give it use once, few, many or a size class.

D gene: .; V gene: TRBV7-9; clone size: .; J gene: TRBJ2-1; CDR3 DNA: TGTGCCAGCAGCCCTGGGTCAGGGTCCCTGAAGAATGAGCAGTTCTTC; CDR3 protein: CASSPGSGSLKNEQFF
D gene: TRBD1; V gene: TRBV29-1; clone size: many; J gene: TRBJ1-5; CDR3 DNA: TGCAGCGTCTACGACAGGGCTGGTCAGCCCCAGCATTTT; CDR3 protein: CSVYDRAGQPQHF
D gene: .; V gene: TRBV11-2; clone size: .; J gene: TRBJ1-2; CDR3 DNA: TGTGCCAGCAGAAAACTCCAACGGGGTGGCTCATATGGCTACACCTTC; CDR3 protein: CASRKLQRGGSYGYTF
D gene: TRBD2; V gene: TRBV7-2; clone size: .; J gene: TRBJ2-5; CDR3 DNA: TGTGCCAGCAGCTGGGGACTAGCGGGGGCCAGGAGACAAGAGACCCAGTACTTC; CDR3 protein: CASSWGLAGARRQETQYF
D gene: .; V gene: TRBV25-1; clone size: .; J gene: TRBJ1-6; CDR3 DNA: TGTGCCAGCAGTGAACCCCGTTACCATTCACCCCTCCACTTT; CDR3 protein: CASSEPRYHSPLHF
D gene: .; V gene: TRBV7-2; clone size: .; J gene: TRBJ2-1; CDR3 DNA: TGTGCCAGCAGCTTAGGTCTACTCCACAATGAGCAGTTCTTC; CDR3 protein: CASSLGLLHNEQFF
D gene: TRBD1; V gene: TRBV27; clone size: many; J gene: TRBJ2-7; CDR3 DNA: TGTGCCAGCAGTATGACAGGGGGCGGGTACGAGCAGTACTTC; CDR3 protein: CASSMTGGGYEQYF
D gene: TRBD2; V gene: TRBV7-2; clone size: .; J gene: TRBJ2-1; CDR3 DNA: TGTGCCAGCAGCCCTAGCGGCGGTCCGATCTACAATGAGCAGTTCTTC; CDR3 protein: CASSPSGGPIYNEQFF
D gene: .; V gene: TRBV2; clone size: .; J gene: TRBJ2-2; CDR3 DNA: TGTGCCAGTGGGCAGGGGCTCACCGGGGAGCTGTTTTTT; CDR3 protein: CASGQGLTGELFF
D gene: TRBD1; V gene: TRBV5-1; clone size: .; J gene: TRBJ1-2; CDR3 DNA: TGCGCCAGCAGCCCGGGGACAGGGGGTGACCTTGGCTACACCTTC; CDR3 protein: CASSPGTGGDLGYTF
D gene: .; V gene: TRBV5-1; clone size: many; J gene: TRBJ2-7; CDR3 DNA: TGCGCCAGCAGCTTACGACACGGCTCCGGGGGAGGCAACGAGCAGTACTTC; CDR3 protein: CASSLRHGSGGGNEQYF
D gene: .; V gene: TRBV11-2; clone size: many; J gene: TRBJ1-1; CDR3 DNA: TGTGCCAGCAGCTTAGGGACCCGGAACACTGAAGCTTTCTTT; CDR3 protein: CASSLGTRNTEAFF
D gene: .; V gene: TRBV15; clone size: many; J gene: TRBJ1-1; CDR3 DNA: TGTGCCACCAGCTTGCGGACGGGAGGAGCTTTCTTT; CDR3 protein: CATSLRTGGAFF
D gene: TRBD2; V gene: TRBV7-2; clone size: many; J gene: TRBJ2-5; CDR3 DNA: TGTGCCAGCAGCTTAGTAATCGCGGGGGGAAAAGAGACCCAGTACTTC; CDR3 protein: CASSLVIAGGKETQYF
D gene: .; V gene: TRBV5-1; clone size: .; J gene: TRBJ1-2; CDR3 DNA: TGCGCCAGCAGCCAGGACATGGGGCCTCTTGACTACACCTTC; CDR3 protein: CASSQDMGPLDYTF
D gene: .; V gene: TRBV12-3/TRBV12-4; clone size: .; J gene: TRBJ2-7; CDR3 DNA: TGTGCCAGCAGTACGGGCCACAGCTCCTACGAGCAGTACTTC; CDR3 protein: CASSTGHSSYEQYF
D gene: TRBD2; V gene: TRBV29-1; clone size: many; J gene: TRBJ2-5; CDR3 DNA: TGCAGCGTTGACAAGCGGGGGGGCGGCGAGACCCAGTACTTC; CDR3 protein: CSVDKRGGGETQYF
D gene: .; V gene: TRBV7-2; clone size: once; J gene: TRBJ2-7; CDR3 DNA: TGTGCCAGCAGCCCCGTCTGGGATAACTCCTACGAGCAGTACTTC; CDR3 protein: CASSPVWDNSYEQYF
D gene: TRBD1; V gene: TRBV4-1; clone size: few; J gene: TRBJ1-2; CDR3 DNA: TGCGCCAGCAGTCAATCGGTAGGGGGCGATGGCTACACCTTC; CDR3 protein: CASSQSVGGDGYTF
D gene: .; V gene: TRBV6-6; clone size: .; J gene: TRBJ1-1; CDR3 DNA: TGTGCCAGCGGAGAACAGGGCCGCACTGAAGCTTTCTTT; CDR3 protein: CASGEQGRTEAFF
D gene: .; V gene: TRBV20-1; clone size: few; J gene: TRBJ2-7; CDR3 DNA: TGCAGTGCCCGAGGGAACGGCGCGGTCTACGAGCAGTACTTC; CDR3 protein: CSARGNGAVYEQYF
D gene: .; V gene: TRBV7-9; clone size: .; J gene: TRBJ1-4; CDR3 DNA: TGTGCCAGCAGCCAGCGTCTCTCAGACAGTGAAAAACTGTTTTTT; CDR3 protein: CASSQRLSDSEKLFF
D gene: TRBD2; V gene: TRBV10-3; clone size: many; J gene: TRBJ2-7; CDR3 DNA: TGTGCCATCAGCCCCCCAGCGGGGGGATACGAGCAGTACTTC; CDR3 protein: CAISPPAGGYEQYF
D gene: TRBD2; V gene: TRBV12-3/TRBV12-4; clone size: .; J gene: TRBJ2-7; CDR3 DNA: TGTGCCAGCAGTTTAATAGGGACTAGCGGTTACGAGCAGTACTTC; CDR3 protein: CASSLIGTSGYEQYF
D gene: TRBD1; V gene: TRBV15; clone size: few; J gene: TRBJ1-2; CDR3 DNA: TGTGCCACCAGCAGAGGAATACCCGGGACAGGGGATGGCTACACCTTC; CDR3 protein: CATSRGIPGTGDGYTF
D gene: .; V gene: TRBV6-5; clone size: many; J gene: TRBJ1-2; CDR3 DNA: TGTGCCAGCAGTTACGGGCAGGCCTATGGCTACACCTTC; CDR3 protein: CASSYGQAYGYTF
D gene: .; V gene: TRBV7-2; clone size: .; J gene: TRBJ1-2; CDR3 DNA: TGTGCCAGCAGCTCCCCGTTAGCTAACTATGGCTACACCTTC; CDR3 protein: CASSSPLANYGYTF
D gene: TRBD1; V gene: TRBV19; clone size: few; J gene: TRBJ1-1; CDR3 DNA: TGTGCCAGTAGTATAGGACAGGGGGCTTCGATCACTGAAGCTTTCTTT; CDR3 protein: CASSIGQGASITEAFF
D gene: TRBD1; V gene: TRBV4-3; clone size: .; J gene: TRBJ1-6; CDR3 DNA: TGCGCCAGCAGCCAAGAAGGGACAGAGAATTCACCCCCCCACTTT; CDR3 protein: CASSQEGTENSPPHF
D gene: TRBD1; V gene: TRBV7-2; clone size: .; J gene: TRBJ2-7; CDR3 DNA: TGTGCCAGCAGGGAAGGCGGGACAGGCGGAAACGAGCAGTACTTC; CDR3 protein: CASREGGTGGNEQYF
D gene: TRBD1; V gene: TRBV7-6; clone size: few; J gene: TRBJ1-1; CDR3 DNA: TGTGCCAGCAGCTTAGCGTCACAGGGGAATGGTGAAGCTTTCTTT; CDR3 protein: CASSLASQGNGEAFF
D gene: TRBD1; V gene: TRBV7-7; clone size: .; J gene: TRBJ2-7; CDR3 DNA: TGTGCTAGCAGCTCCCTCCCATTACAGGGGAGGCAGTACTTC; CDR3 protein: CASSSLPLQGRQYF
D gene: TRBD1; V gene: TRBV12-3/TRBV12-4; clone size: many; J gene: TRBJ2-7; CDR3 DNA: TGTGCCAGCAGTCTATTGCAGGGGGTTGATGGCGAGCAGTACTTC; CDR3 protein: CASSLLQGVDGEQYF
D gene: .; V gene: TRBV25-1; clone size: .; J gene: TRBJ2-5; CDR3 DNA: TGTGCCAGCAGTGAATACAACGCGGAAGAGACCCAGTACTTC; CDR3 protein: CASSEYNAEETQYF
D gene: .; V gene: TRBV20-1; clone size: .; J gene: TRBJ1-1; CDR3 DNA: TGCAGTGCCACGACAGGTGCGGGGATGGGCACTGAAGCTTTCTTT; CDR3 protein: CSATTGAGMGTEAFF
D gene: .; V gene: TRBV20-1; clone size: many; J gene: TRBJ2-3; CDR3 DNA: TGCAGTGCTAGAGATGCAAGGGCGATAGATACGCAGTATTTT; CDR3 protein: CSARDARAIDTQYF
D gene: TRBD1; V gene: TRBV27; clone size: many; J gene: TRBJ1-2; CDR3 DNA: TGTGCCAGCAGTCGCGCAGGGGGCGCCGGTTATTATGGCTACACCTTC; CDR3 protein: CASSRAGGAGYYGYTF
D gene: .; V gene: TRBV18; clone size: .; J gene: TRBJ2-1; CDR3 DNA: TGTGCCAGCTCAAGAATTCCGGGAAGCTCCTACAATGAGCAGTTCTTC; CDR3 protein: CASSRIPGSSYNEQFF
D gene: .; V gene: TRBV6-5; clone size: .; J gene: TRBJ1-1; CDR3 DNA: TGTGCCAGCACCAACACTGGGGGGCGAGGTGAAGCTTTCTTT; CDR3 protein: CASTNTGGRGEAFF
D gene: TRBD1; V gene: TRBV28; clone size: .; J gene: TRBJ2-7; CDR3 DNA: TGTGCCAGCAGGTTATCCCAGGGGGCTTACGAGCAGTACTTC; CDR3 protein: CASRLSQGAYEQYF
D gene: .; V gene: TRBV4-1; clone size: few; J gene: TRBJ1-5; CDR3 DNA: TGCGCCAGCAGCCAGGGGGCAGGGGTGCATCAGCCCCAGCATTTT; CDR3 protein: CASSQGAGVHQPQHF
D gene: .; V gene: TRBV11-2; clone size: .; J gene: TRBJ1-2; CDR3 DNA: TGTGCCAGCAGCGTTGGACAGTTGAACGGCTACACCTTC; CDR3 protein: CASSVGQLNGYTF
D gene: .; V gene: TRBV9; clone size: few; J gene: TRBJ2-3; CDR3 DNA: TGTGCCAGCAGCGTAGATGGGACCCTAAGGCGTTCTAGCACAGATACGCAGTATTTT; CDR3 protein: CASSVDGTLRRSSTDTQYF
D gene: TRBD2; V gene: TRBV7-8; clone size: .; J gene: TRBJ2-7; CDR3 DNA: TGTGCCAGCAGCTCGACCCTAGCGGGAGGGTTTACCTACGAGCAGTACTTC; CDR3 protein: CASSSTLAGGFTYEQYF
D gene: TRBD1; V gene: TRBV4-1; clone size: .; J gene: TRBJ1-2; CDR3 DNA: TGCGCCAGCAGCCAATTTGGACAGGGGCACTATGGCTACACCTTC; CDR3 protein: CASSQFGQGHYGYTF
D gene: .; V gene: TRBV28; clone size: few; J gene: TRBJ1-5; CDR3 DNA: TGTGCCAGCAGTTTAAGCAGGGGAGGCAATCAGCCCCAGCATTTT; CDR3 protein: CASSLSRGGNQPQHF
D gene: .; V gene: TRBV15; clone size: many; J gene: TRBJ1-4; CDR3 DNA: TGTGCCACCAGCAGAGCAATGGTCAGGGGTCGTGATGAAAAACTGTTTTTT; CDR3 protein: CATSRAMVRGRDEKLFF
D gene: TRBD1; V gene: TRBV7-9; clone size: many; J gene: TRBJ2-1; CDR3 DNA: TGTGCCAGCAGCCACGGGACAGGGGAAGCTCAGGTGCAGTTCTTC; CDR3 protein: CASSHGTGEAQVQFF
D gene: .; V gene: TRBV20-1; clone size: many; J gene: TRBJ2-6; CDR3 DNA: TGCAGTGCTAGAGTTCAGGGCTCTGGGGCCAACGTCCTGACTTTC; CDR3 protein: CSARVQGSGANVLTF
D gene: .; V gene: TRBV27; clone size: few; J gene: TRBJ1-1; CDR3 DNA: TGTGCCAGCAGTCGAGGGAATTCTCTAGGGACTGAAGCTTTCTTT; CDR3 protein: CASSRGNSLGTEAFF